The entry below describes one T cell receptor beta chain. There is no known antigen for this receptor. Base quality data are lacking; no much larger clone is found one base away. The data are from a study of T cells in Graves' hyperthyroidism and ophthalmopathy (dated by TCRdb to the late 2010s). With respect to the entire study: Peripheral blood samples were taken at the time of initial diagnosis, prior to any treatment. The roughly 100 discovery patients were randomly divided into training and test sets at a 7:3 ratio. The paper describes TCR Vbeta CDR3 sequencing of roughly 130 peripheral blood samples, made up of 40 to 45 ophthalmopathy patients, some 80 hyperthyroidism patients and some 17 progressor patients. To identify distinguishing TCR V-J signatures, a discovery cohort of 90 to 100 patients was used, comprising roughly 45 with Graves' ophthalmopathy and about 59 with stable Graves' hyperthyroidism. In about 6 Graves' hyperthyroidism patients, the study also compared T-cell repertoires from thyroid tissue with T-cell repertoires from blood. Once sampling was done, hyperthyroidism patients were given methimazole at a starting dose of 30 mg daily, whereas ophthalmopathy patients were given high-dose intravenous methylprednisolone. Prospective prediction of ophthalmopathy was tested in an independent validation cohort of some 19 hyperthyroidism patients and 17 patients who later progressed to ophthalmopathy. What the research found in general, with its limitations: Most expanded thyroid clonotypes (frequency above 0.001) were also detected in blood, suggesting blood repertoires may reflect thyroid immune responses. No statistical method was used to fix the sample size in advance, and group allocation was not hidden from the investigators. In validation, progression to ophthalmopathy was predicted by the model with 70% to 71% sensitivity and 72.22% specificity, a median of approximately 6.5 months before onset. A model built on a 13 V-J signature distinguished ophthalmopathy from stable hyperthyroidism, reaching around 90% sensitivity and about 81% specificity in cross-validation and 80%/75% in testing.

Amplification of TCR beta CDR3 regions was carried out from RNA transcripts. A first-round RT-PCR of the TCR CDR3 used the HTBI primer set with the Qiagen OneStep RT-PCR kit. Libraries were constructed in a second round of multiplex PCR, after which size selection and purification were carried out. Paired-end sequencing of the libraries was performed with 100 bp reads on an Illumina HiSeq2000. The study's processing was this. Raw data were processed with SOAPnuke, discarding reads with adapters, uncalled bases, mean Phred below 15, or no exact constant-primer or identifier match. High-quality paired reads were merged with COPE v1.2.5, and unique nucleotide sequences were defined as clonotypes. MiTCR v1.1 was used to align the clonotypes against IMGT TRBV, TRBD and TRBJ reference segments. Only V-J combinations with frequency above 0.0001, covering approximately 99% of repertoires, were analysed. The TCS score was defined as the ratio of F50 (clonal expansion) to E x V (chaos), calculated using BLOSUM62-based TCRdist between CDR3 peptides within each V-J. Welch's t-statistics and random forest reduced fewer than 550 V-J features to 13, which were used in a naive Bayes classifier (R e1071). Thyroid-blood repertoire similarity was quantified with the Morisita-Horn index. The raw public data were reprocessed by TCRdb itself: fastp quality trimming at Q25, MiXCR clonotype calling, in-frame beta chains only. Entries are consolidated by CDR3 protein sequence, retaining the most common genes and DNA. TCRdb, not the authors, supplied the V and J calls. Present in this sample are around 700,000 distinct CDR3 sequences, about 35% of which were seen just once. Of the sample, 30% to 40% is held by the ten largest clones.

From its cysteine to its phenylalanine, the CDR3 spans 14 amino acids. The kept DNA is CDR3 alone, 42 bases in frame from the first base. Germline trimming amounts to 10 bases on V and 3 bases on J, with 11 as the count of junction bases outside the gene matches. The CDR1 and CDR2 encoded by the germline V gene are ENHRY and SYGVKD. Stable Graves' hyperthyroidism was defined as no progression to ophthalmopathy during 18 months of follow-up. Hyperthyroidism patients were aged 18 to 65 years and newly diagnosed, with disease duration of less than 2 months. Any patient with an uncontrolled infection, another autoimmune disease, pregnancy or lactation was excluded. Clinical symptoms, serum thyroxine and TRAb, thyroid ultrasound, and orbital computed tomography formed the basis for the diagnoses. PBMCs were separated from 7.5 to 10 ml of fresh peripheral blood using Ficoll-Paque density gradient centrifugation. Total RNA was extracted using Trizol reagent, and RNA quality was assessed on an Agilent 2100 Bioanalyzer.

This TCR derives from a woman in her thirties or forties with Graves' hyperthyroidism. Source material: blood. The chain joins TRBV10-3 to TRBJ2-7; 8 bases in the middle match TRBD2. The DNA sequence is TGTGCCAGCAGGAGGGATAGCGGGAACTACGAGCAGTACTTC. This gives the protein CASRRDSGNYEQYF.